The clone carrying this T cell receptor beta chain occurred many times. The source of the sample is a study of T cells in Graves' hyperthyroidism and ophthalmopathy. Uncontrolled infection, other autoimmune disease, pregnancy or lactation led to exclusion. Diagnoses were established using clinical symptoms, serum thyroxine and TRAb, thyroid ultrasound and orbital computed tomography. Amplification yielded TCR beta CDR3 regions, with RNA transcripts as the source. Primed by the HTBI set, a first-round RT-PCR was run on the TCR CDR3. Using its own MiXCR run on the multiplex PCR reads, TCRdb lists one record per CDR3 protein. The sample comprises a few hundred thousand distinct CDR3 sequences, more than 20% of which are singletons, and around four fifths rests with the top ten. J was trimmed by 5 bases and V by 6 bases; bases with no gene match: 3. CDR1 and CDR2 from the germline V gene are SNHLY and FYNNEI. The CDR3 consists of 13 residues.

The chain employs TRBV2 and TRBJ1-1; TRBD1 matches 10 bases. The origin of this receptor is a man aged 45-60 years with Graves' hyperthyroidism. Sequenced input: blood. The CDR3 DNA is TGTGCCAGCAGCGGACAGGGGGTGACTGAAGCTTTCTTT. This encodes CASSGQGVTEAFF. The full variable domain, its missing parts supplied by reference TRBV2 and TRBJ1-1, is EPEVTQTPSHQVTQMGQEVILRCVPISNHLYFYWYRQILGQKVEFLVSFYNNEISEKSEIFDDQFSVERPDGSNFTLKIRSTKLEDSAMYFCASSGQGVTEAFFGQGTRLTVV.